Described below is a single T cell receptor (beta chain) sequence and its context. Its antigen is currently unknown. The data were obtained in a study of human thymus T cells. Here immunoSEQ multiplex PCR was the method, and the copy in TCRdb shows in-frame clones only, minus some. The data contain roughly 120,000 clones, about 95% of them singletons. It was from resections taken during corrective heart surgery that the thymus tissue came. The donors were infants in Finland with congenital heart defects, otherwise immunologically healthy. Study-level results: Related studies noted strongly shared thymic repertoires across unrelated people. The authors found apparently biased V and J gene usage in thymic and blood repertoires.

This TCR was sampled from a boy under two years old with a congenital heart defect but otherwise immunologically healthy. Sequenced input: thymus tissue.

CDR3 sequence: CASSEGTPVGEQYF. The CDR3, as DNA: TGTGCCAGCAGCGAGGGGACCCCGGTGGGTGAGCAGTACTTC. This chain connects TRBV9 to TRBJ2-7; D is tentatively TRBD1 or TRBD2 (5 bases each). The CDR3 is 14 residues long. V was shortened by 3 bases and J by 7 bases, with 17 bases between the two germline ends. Germline lookup yields CDR1 SGDLS and CDR2 YYNGEE.